This paragraph covers one TCR beta chain sequence. Trimming pared 8 bases from V and 4 bases from J, leaving 10 bases between. The CDR3 spans 12 residues. CDR1 MDHEN and CDR2 SYDVKM come from the germline V gene. This entry belongs to a study of blood T cell repertoires in COVID-19. About the study: There were acute and convalescent COVID-19 samples, and they came from the United States, Italy and Spain. PBMCs, B-cell-depleted T cells, or T cells provided the cDNA or gDNA that made up the material.

Authors' data handling: Amplification of reference gene primers provided the estimated nucleated cell counts. This table comes from immunoSEQ multiplex PCR, and its TCRdb copy is limited to in-frame clones, with some not included. D and trimming come from the DNA, and the V and J calls and clone size come from that table. This table has about 38,000 clones, around 91% appearing once. This sequence was found in a man between 60 and 75 years old with active or convalescent COVID-19. Sequencing was performed on peripheral blood. The rearrangement joins TRBV28 to TRBJ2-3; D call uncertain. Here the CDR3 reads CASSIGPDTQYF. The CDR3 DNA sequence: TGTGCCAGCTCAATTGGCCCAGATACGCAGTATTTT. Combining the CDR3 with reference TRBV28 and TRBJ2-3 gives the whole variable domain DVKVTQSSRYLVKRTGEKVFLECVQDMDHENMFWYRQDPGLGLRLIYFSYDVKMKEKGDIPEGYSVSREKKERFSLILESASTNQTSMYLCASSIGPDTQYFGPGTRLTVL.